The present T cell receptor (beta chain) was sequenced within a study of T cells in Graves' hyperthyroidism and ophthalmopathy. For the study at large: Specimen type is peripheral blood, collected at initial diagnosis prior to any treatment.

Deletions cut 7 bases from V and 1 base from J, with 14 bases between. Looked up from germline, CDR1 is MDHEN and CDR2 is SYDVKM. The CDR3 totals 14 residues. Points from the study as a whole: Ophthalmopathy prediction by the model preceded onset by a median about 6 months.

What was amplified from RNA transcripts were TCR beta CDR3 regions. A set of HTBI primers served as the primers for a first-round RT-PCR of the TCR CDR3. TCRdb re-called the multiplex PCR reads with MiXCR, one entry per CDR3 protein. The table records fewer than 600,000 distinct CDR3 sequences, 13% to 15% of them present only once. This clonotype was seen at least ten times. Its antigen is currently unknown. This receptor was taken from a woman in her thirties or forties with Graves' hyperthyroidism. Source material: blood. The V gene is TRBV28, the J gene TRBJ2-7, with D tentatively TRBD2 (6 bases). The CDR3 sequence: CASTGVAASYEQYF. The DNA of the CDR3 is TGTGCCAGCACGGGAGTAGCGGCTTCCTACGAGCAGTACTTC.